The rows below give T cell receptor beta chains drawn from one sample of a study of cytomegalovirus exposure and HLA in healthy donors. The assay was immunoSEQ multiplex PCR, and TCRdb's table has in-frame clones only and misses some. This table has 150,000 to 200,000 clones, 60% to 85% appearing once. The specimen was PBMCs. Receptors were obtained from a male donor in good health and CMV-seropositive. Each CDR3 is given with its conserved first and last residue. The D gene is left open where the match is weak. Some rows have no size entry. The others give once, few or many, or a class for an expanded clone.

clone_size j_call v_call d_call cdr3_aa cdr3_nt
- TRBJ2-7 TRBV10-2 - CASSEYRSYEQYF TGCGCCAGCAGTGAGTACAGGTCCTACGAGCAGTACTTC
- TRBJ1-1 TRBV5-1 TRBD1 CASSIDRAERAFF TGCGCCAGCAGCATTGACAGGGCCGAAAGGGCTTTCTTT
- TRBJ2-5 TRBV5-5 - CASSLFLQETQYF TGTGCCAGCAGCTTGTTTTTACAAGAGACCCAGTACTTC
- TRBJ1-2 TRBV6-1 - CASSRDYGYTF TGTGCCAGCAGTCGGGACTATGGCTACACCTTC
- TRBJ2-1 TRBV9 TRBD2 CASSEAPPTSEANEQFF TGTGCCAGCAGCGAGGCCCCTCCTACTAGCGAAGCCAATGAGCAGTTCTTC
- TRBJ2-1 TRBV5-4 - CASSYPGKDGNEQFF TGTGCCAGCAGCTACCCAGGGAAGGACGGCAATGAGCAGTTCTTC
once TRBJ2-1 TRBV5-4 TRBD1 CASSYGQGGRSYNEQFF TGTGCCAGCAGCTATGGACAGGGAGGAAGATCCTACAATGAGCAGTTCTTC
- TRBJ2-1 TRBV4-1 - CASSQALARSSYNEQFF TGCGCCAGCAGCCAAGCTTTGGCCCGGAGTTCCTACAATGAGCAGTTCTTC
- TRBJ1-2 TRBV7-8 - CASSQGQRGYGYTF TGTGCCAGCAGCCAGGGCCAGCGAGGCTATGGCTACACCTTC
- TRBJ1-1 TRBV2 - CASSQGGVAFF TGTGCCAGCAGTCAGGGAGGGGTGGCTTTCTTT
- TRBJ2-1 TRBV5-4 - CASSRPGELTSNEQFF TGTGCCAGCAGCAGACCAGGGGAATTGACATCCAATGAGCAGTTCTTC
- TRBJ2-5 TRBV29-1 TRBD1 CSVKVQGARETQYF TGCAGCGTTAAGGTCCAGGGGGCTAGGGAGACCCAGTACTTC
- TRBJ1-2 TRBV7-2 TRBD1 CASSTRQGPYGYTF TGTGCCAGCAGCACCCGACAGGGGCCCTATGGCTACACCTTC
- TRBJ1-1 TRBV6-5 - CASEGEADTEAFF TGTGCCTCGGAAGGTGAGGCGGACACTGAAGCTTTCTTT
- TRBJ1-4 TRBV6-6 TRBD1 CASTPGQGREKLFF TGTGCCAGCACCCCGGGACAGGGACGTGAAAAACTGTTTTTT
- TRBJ1-5 TRBV6-5 - CASSRQGNQPQHF TGTGCCAGCAGTCGGCAGGGGAATCAGCCCCAGCATTTT
- TRBJ2-1 TRBV6-4 TRBD1 CASSDDRGRFNEQFF TGTGCCAGCAGTGATGACAGGGGGCGATTCAATGAGCAGTTCTTC
- TRBJ1-1 TRBV7-8 TRBD1 CASSLAVGQEWGNTEAFF TGTGCCAGCAGCTTAGCGGTGGGACAGGAGTGGGGGAACACTGAAGCTTTCTTT
- TRBJ1-2 TRBV7-2 - CASTPAGGSYGYTF TGTGCCAGCACCCCCGCCGGGGGGAGTTATGGCTACACCTTC
once TRBJ2-3 TRBV6-4 TRBD1 CASSEVTGVPDTQYF TGTGCCAGCAGTGAAGTGACAGGGGTACCAGATACGCAGTATTTT
- TRBJ2-7 TRBV6-5 - CASSYRQAANYEQYF TGTGCCAGCAGTTACCGACAGGCCGCAAACTACGAGCAGTACTTC
- TRBJ2-3 TRBV27 TRBD1 CAAWDRGLYTQYF TGTGCCGCCTGGGACAGGGGATTATATACGCAGTATTTT
few TRBJ2-3 TRBV6-4 - CASSDSAGADTQYF TGTGCCAGCAGTGACTCGGCGGGGGCGGATACGCAGTATTTT
few TRBJ2-7 TRBV9 - CASSQDFTAVPYEQYF TGTGCCAGCAGCCAAGATTTCACAGCGGTCCCCTACGAGCAGTACTTC
- TRBJ2-1 TRBV19 TRBD1 CASSPDRGENNEQFF TGTGCCAGTAGTCCCGACAGGGGCGAGAACAATGAGCAGTTCTTC
many TRBJ2-2 TRBV19 TRBD1 CASSIIMGQGAGELFF TGTGCCAGTAGTATTATCATGGGACAGGGTGCCGGGGAGCTGTTTTTT
- TRBJ2-2 TRBV7-9 - CASSLGQPAGELFF TGTGCCAGCAGCTTAGGACAGCCCGCCGGGGAGCTGTTTTTT
- TRBJ1-3 TRBV6-1 - CASTPSGTYDTIYF TGTGCCAGCACTCCTAGCGGAACTTACGACACCATATATTTT
- TRBJ2-3 TRBV7-3 TRBD2 CASSLKGSGGARDTQYF TGTGCCAGCAGCTTAAAGGGTAGCGGGGGGGCTAGGGATACGCAGTATTTT
- TRBJ1-3 TRBV11-3 TRBD1 CASSLKNLDREGTIYF TGTGCCAGCAGCTTAAAGAACCTGGACAGGGAAGGAACCATATATTTT
few TRBJ1-4 TRBV5-6 TRBD1 CASSTEGTGVWNEKLFF TGTGCCAGCAGCACTGAGGGGACAGGGGTTTGGAATGAAAAACTGTTTTTT
- TRBJ1-6 TRBV19 - CASSIIRVGLNSPLHF TGTGCCAGTAGTATAATCAGGGTCGGATTGAATTCACCCCTCCACTTT
few TRBJ1-3 TRBV7-9 - CASSLRGSTGNTIYF TGTGCCAGCAGCTTAAGGGGGTCTACCGGAAACACCATATATTTT
- TRBJ2-7 TRBV7-2 TRBD2 CASSQSSGGHSYEQYF TGTGCCAGCAGCCAGTCTAGCGGGGGCCACTCCTACGAGCAGTACTTC
- TRBJ2-3 TRBV5-1 TRBD2 CASSLTGGLAGGRSSTDTQYF TGCGCCAGCAGCTTGACTGGTGGACTAGCGGGGGGCCGATCTAGCACAGATACGCAGTATTTT
- TRBJ2-1 TRBV7-3 - CASSLGTGRYNEQFF TGTGCCAGCAGCTTAGGCACTGGGCGTTACAATGAGCAGTTCTTC
- TRBJ1-1 TRBV5-1 TRBD1 CASSLPGQGTEAFF TGCGCCAGCTCCTTACCGGGACAGGGTACTGAAGCTTTCTTT
- TRBJ2-1 TRBV13 - CASSLGGRGSYNEQFF TGTGCCAGCAGCTTAGGGGGGAGAGGCTCCTACAATGAGCAGTTCTTC
- TRBJ2-5 TRBV7-2 - CASSLEAARRETQYF TGTGCCAGCAGCTTAGAGGCGGCCCGCCGAGAGACCCAGTACTTC
- TRBJ1-6 TRBV5-8 TRBD1 CASSPGGTGFNSPLHF TGTGCCAGCAGCCCAGGGGGGACGGGCTTTAATTCACCCCTCCACTTT
- TRBJ2-3 TRBV11-2 - CASSGGAARAQNF TGTGCCAGCAGCGGAGGGGCTGCGCGGGCCCAGAATTTT